The rows below give T cell receptor beta chains drawn from one sample of a study of blood T cells in healthy people across ages. TCRdb reanalysed the 5' RACE reads using MiXCR and keeps one entry per CDR3 protein. The sample records some 1.8 million distinct CDR3 sequences, around 40% being singletons. The sample was blood. The receptor source for this set is a human donor in good health. The CDR3 runs from the conserved cysteine through the conserved F or W. Fields, in order: V gene, clone size, J gene, D gene, CDR3 protein, CDR3 DNA. A D gene is named only where the DNA matches it firmly. Only part of the rows carry a size: once, few, many, or a class if the clone is expanded.

V: TRBV10-3
size: few
J: TRBJ2-7
D: NA
CDR3: CAISESSAGAPSYEQYF
DNA: TGTGCCATCAGTGAGTCAAGCGCCGGGGCCCCCTCCTACGAGCAGTACTTC

V: TRBV2
size: NA
J: TRBJ2-3
D: NA
CDR3: CASSDRSSADTQYF
DNA: TGTGCCAGCAGTGACCGGTCGAGCGCAGATACGCAGTATTTT

V: TRBV7-2
size: once
J: TRBJ2-1
D: NA
CDR3: CASSSPPGRYNEQFF
DNA: TGTGCCAGCAGCTCCCCCCCGGGTCGATACAATGAGCAGTTCTTC

V: TRBV20-1
size: few
J: TRBJ1-1
D: NA
CDR3: CSARAQGRDTEAFF
DNA: TGCAGTGCTAGAGCTCAGGGGAGGGACACTGAAGCTTTCTTT

V: TRBV28
size: few
J: TRBJ2-1
D: NA
CDR3: CASSPVYRDQQFF
DNA: TGTGCCAGCAGCCCAGTCTACCGGGACCAACAGTTCTTC

V: TRBV5-1
size: NA
J: TRBJ2-1
D: TRBD1
CDR3: CASSRQGTSGYNEQFF
DNA: TGCGCCAGCAGCCGACAGGGGACGTCTGGCTACAATGAGCAGTTCTTC

V: TRBV6-2/TRBV6-3
size: few
J: TRBJ2-5
D: TRBD1
CDR3: CASYAPRTGGLETQYF
DNA: TGTGCCAGCTACGCACCGAGGACAGGGGGCTTGGAGACCCAGTACTTC

V: TRBV12-5
size: NA
J: TRBJ2-5
D: TRBD2
CDR3: CASGLQTSGGETQYF
DNA: TGTGCTAGTGGTTTGCAGACTAGCGGGGGAGAGACCCAGTACTTC

V: TRBV5-1
size: NA
J: TRBJ2-2
D: TRBD2
CDR3: CASSSGGGPTGELFF
DNA: TGCGCCAGCAGTTCTGGCGGGGGGCCCACCGGGGAGCTGTTTTTT

V: TRBV10-3
size: few
J: TRBJ2-3
D: NA
CDR3: CATTIGDSTDTQYF
DNA: TGTGCCACCACCATAGGGGATAGCACAGATACGCAGTATTTT

V: TRBV14
size: few
J: TRBJ2-1
D: TRBD2
CDR3: CASSQGPRRTSTYNEQFF
DNA: TGTGCCAGCAGCCAAGGCCCCAGGCGGACTAGCACCTACAATGAGCAGTTCTTC

V: TRBV7-9
size: NA
J: TRBJ1-1
D: NA
CDR3: CASSLRGKSAERTEAFF
DNA: TGTGCCAGCAGCTTGAGGGGAAAAAGTGCAGAACGGACTGAAGCTTTCTTT

V: TRBV25-1
size: NA
J: TRBJ1-2
D: NA
CDR3: CASSLLDGYTF
DNA: TGTGCCAGCAGTCTTTTGGATGGCTACACCTTC

V: TRBV6-1
size: few
J: TRBJ1-2
D: NA
CDR3: CASSEATGTYGYTF
DNA: TGTGCCAGCAGTGAAGCGACAGGAACCTATGGCTACACCTTC

V: TRBV7-2
size: NA
J: TRBJ2-1
D: NA
CDR3: CASSRTRESSYEQFF
DNA: TGTGCCAGCAGCCGCACAAGGGAGAGCTCCTACGAGCAGTTCTTC

V: TRBV20-1
size: NA
J: TRBJ1-1
D: NA
CDR3: CSASYSMAFF
DNA: TGCAGTGCTAGTTACAGTATGGCTTTCTTT

V: TRBV7-9
size: NA
J: TRBJ2-4
D: TRBD2
CDR3: CASSSSGGPRGNIQYF
DNA: TGTGCCAGCAGCTCTAGCGGGGGCCCCCGAGGGAACATTCAGTACTTC

V: TRBV20-1
size: NA
J: TRBJ2-1
D: NA
CDR3: CSARSSDSGTYNEQFF
DNA: TGCAGTGCTAGAAGTTCCGACAGCGGAACCTACAATGAGCAGTTCTTC

V: TRBV7-2
size: NA
J: TRBJ2-7
D: NA
CDR3: CASSLVKGRYEQYF
DNA: TGTGCCAGCAGCTTGGTGAAGGGCCGCTACGAGCAGTACTTC

V: TRBV4-1
size: NA
J: TRBJ2-5
D: NA
CDR3: CASSPRGWGEETQYF
DNA: TGCGCCAGCAGCCCACGGGGCTGGGGAGAAGAGACCCAGTACTTC

V: TRBV3-1
size: NA
J: TRBJ1-2
D: NA
CDR3: CASSQDRGAGDYGYTF
DNA: TGTGCCAGCAGCCAAGACAGGGGAGCAGGGGACTATGGCTACACCTTC

V: TRBV20-1
size: NA
J: TRBJ2-5
D: TRBD1
CDR3: CSAISGGAIEETQYF
DNA: TGCAGTGCAATCTCAGGGGGCGCGATTGAAGAGACCCAGTACTTC

V: TRBV7-2
size: NA
J: TRBJ1-6
D: NA
CDR3: CASSFFGGSYNSPLHF
DNA: TGTGCCAGCAGCTTCTTCGGGGGCTCCTATAATTCACCCCTCCACTTT

V: TRBV11-1
size: NA
J: TRBJ2-5
D: NA
CDR3: CASSLKKGVAYRQETQYF
DNA: TGTGCCAGCAGCTTAAAGAAGGGGGTCGCTTATCGTCAAGAGACCCAGTACTTC

V: TRBV20-1
size: NA
J: TRBJ2-3
D: TRBD2
CDR3: CSASVAGPATDTQYF
DNA: TGCAGTGCTAGCGTAGCGGGACCCGCGACAGATACGCAGTATTTT

V: TRBV6-2/TRBV6-3
size: NA
J: TRBJ1-1
D: NA
CDR3: CASSLMGDGNTEAFF
DNA: TGTGCCAGCAGTCTGATGGGGGACGGAAACACTGAAGCTTTCTTT

V: TRBV7-2
size: few
J: TRBJ2-4
D: TRBD1
CDR3: CASSLQGDGLEQYF
DNA: TGTGCCAGCAGCTTACAGGGGGATGGTTTGGAGCAGTACTTC

V: TRBV24-1
size: NA
J: TRBJ1-2
D: TRBD1
CDR3: CATSDPGQSIYGYTF
DNA: TGTGCCACCAGTGACCCGGGACAGTCGATTTATGGCTACACCTTC

V: TRBV27
size: NA
J: TRBJ1-2
D: NA
CDR3: CASSWGRTFDGYTF
DNA: TGTGCCAGCAGTTGGGGCAGGACCTTTGATGGCTACACCTTC

V: TRBV6-5
size: NA
J: TRBJ1-4
D: NA
CDR3: CASSSGLTNEKLFF
DNA: TGTGCCAGCAGTTCAGGGTTGACTAATGAAAAACTGTTTTTT

V: TRBV30
size: NA
J: TRBJ2-4
D: NA
CDR3: CAWSARVHREQYF
DNA: TGTGCCTGGAGTGCCCGAGTCCATCGAGAGCAGTACTTC

V: TRBV3-1
size: NA
J: TRBJ2-7
D: NA
CDR3: CASSQVTGDYEQYF
DNA: TGTGCCAGCAGCCAAGTGACAGGCGACTACGAGCAGTACTTC

V: TRBV9
size: NA
J: TRBJ2-1
D: NA
CDR3: CASSASGQYNEQFF
DNA: TGTGCCAGCAGCGCCAGCGGGCAGTACAATGAGCAGTTCTTC

V: TRBV20-1
size: NA
J: TRBJ2-7
D: NA
CDR3: CSASRGGAVGAYEQYF
DNA: TGCAGTGCTAGTCGAGGCGGGGCCGTCGGGGCTTACGAGCAGTACTTC

V: TRBV6-5
size: NA
J: TRBJ1-1
D: NA
CDR3: CASSQGIWNTEAFF
DNA: TGTGCCAGCAGTCAAGGGATTTGGAACACTGAAGCTTTCTTT

V: TRBV7-2
size: few
J: TRBJ2-3
D: TRBD2
CDR3: CASSILAGASSTDTQYF
DNA: TGTGCCAGCAGCATCCTAGCGGGGGCCTCAAGCACAGATACGCAGTATTTT

V: TRBV12-3/TRBV12-4
size: few
J: TRBJ1-2
D: NA
CDR3: CASSSAGRYGYTF
DNA: TGTGCCAGCAGTTCGGCAGGGCGCTATGGCTACACCTTC

V: TRBV7-2
size: few
J: TRBJ2-2
D: TRBD1
CDR3: CASSTDRVGNTGELFF
DNA: TGTGCCAGCAGCACGGACAGGGTGGGCAACACCGGGGAGCTGTTTTTT

V: TRBV7-8
size: NA
J: TRBJ2-7
D: NA
CDR3: CASSALMAGGQYF
DNA: TGTGCCAGCAGCGCGCTAATGGCCGGAGGGCAGTACTTC

V: TRBV11-2
size: NA
J: TRBJ2-1
D: NA
CDR3: CASSPGPNHNEQFF
DNA: TGTGCCAGCAGCCCAGGCCCCAATCACAATGAGCAGTTCTTC

V: TRBV6-2/TRBV6-3
size: NA
J: TRBJ2-7
D: NA
CDR3: CASSYQWGSYEQYF
DNA: TGTGCCAGCAGTTATCAATGGGGCTCCTACGAGCAGTACTTC

V: TRBV5-1
size: few
J: TRBJ2-3
D: NA
CDR3: CASAQAQEDTQYF
DNA: TGCGCCAGCGCCCAGGCCCAGGAAGATACGCAGTATTTT

V: TRBV24-1
size: many
J: TRBJ2-5
D: TRBD1
CDR3: CATARDRDQETQYF
DNA: TGTGCCACCGCTAGGGACAGGGACCAAGAGACCCAGTACTTC

V: TRBV6-6
size: once
J: TRBJ2-5
D: NA
CDR3: CASSYTDTGPPRGTQYF
DNA: TGTGCCAGCAGTTACACGGATACGGGACCTCCGAGGGGGACCCAGTACTTC

V: TRBV6-2/TRBV6-3
size: few
J: TRBJ2-1
D: NA
CDR3: CASSSGSDEQFF
DNA: TGTGCCAGCAGTTCCGGGAGCGATGAGCAGTTCTTC

V: TRBV27
size: NA
J: TRBJ2-7
D: NA
CDR3: CASSSRGQPYEQYF
DNA: TGTGCCAGCAGTTCCAGAGGGCAGCCCTACGAGCAGTACTTC

V: TRBV7-2
size: NA
J: TRBJ2-7
D: NA
CDR3: CASSLVGSYKQYF
DNA: TGTGCCAGCAGCTTAGTAGGGTCCTACAAGCAGTACTTC

V: TRBV6-5
size: NA
J: TRBJ1-1
D: NA
CDR3: CASSGEQGYNTEAFF
DNA: TGTGCCAGCAGTGGGGAACAGGGATACAACACTGAAGCTTTCTTT